Described below is a single T cell receptor beta chain sequence and its context. The data belong to a study of T-cell reconstitution after alpha-beta-depleted transplantation in children. Preparing the TCRbeta library involved the use of unique molecular identifiers. TCRdb re-analysed the PCR reads in MiXCR, keeping a single row per CDR3 protein. The sample lists hundreds of thousands of distinct CDR3 sequences, 20% to 30% occurring once. Germline CDR1 reads MDHEN; CDR2 reads SYDVKM. The ends were cut back, 1 base at V and 0 bases at J, with 7 bases in the middle. This CDR3 is built from 14 residues. The material sequenced was PBMCs, mostly from graft donor cells, taken 360 days after TCRalphabeta/CD19-depleted stem cell transplant. V and J are TRBV28 and TRBJ2-7; weak D call: TRBD2 (6 bases). The TCR comes from a female patient aged 2 to 10 who had a stem cell transplant for congenital amegakaryocytic thrombocytopenia, so the T cells may come from the graft donor. DNA for the CDR3: TGTGCCAGCAGTTTATTCGGGGGCTCCTACGAGCAGTACTTC. Translation: CASSLFGGSYEQYF.